This entry concerns a single TCR beta chain. Its binding antigen is unknown. Per-nucleotide qualities are absent, and no much larger clonotype sits a single base away. At one collaborating source in Seattle, patients were enrolled during active infection and were followed longitudinally through the course of disease. Whole blood was collected in K2EDTA tubes by collaborating institutions according to the institutions' own protocols. For TCRbeta analysis, collaborator samples were shipped as frozen whole blood, as isolated PBMCs, or as DNA extracted from either sample type. The trim is 5 bases for V and 6 bases for J, with a gap of 18 bases between the germline ends. Spanning cysteine to phenylalanine, the CDR3 consists of 15 amino acids. The read is trimmed to its CDR3 DNA, 45 bases read in frame from base 1. Taken from the germline V gene, the CDR1 and CDR2 loops are SGHAT and FQNNGV. The entry originates in a study of blood T cell repertoires in COVID-19 (TCRdb year 2020). Study-level background: Collaborator samples came from the United States, Italy and Spain and covered acute and convalescent phases of COVID-19. Subjects who had been exposed to COVID-19, were actively infected with it, or had recovered from it provided the deeply sampled blood TCRbeta repertoires that made up the dataset. The repertoires were made available in a free public database intended to serve as a resource for research on the immune response to SARS-CoV-2. A de-identified subject ID, COVID-19 status, age in years and sex were almost always included in the sample metadata. The samples were drawn from the first 160 participants of the ongoing ImmuneRACE study and from 950 to 1,500 subjects provided by 6 global collaborators. Where available, HLA class I and class II types were taken from metadata supplied by the sample provider and were not determined by assay-based typing. The prospective study material was composed of cDNA or gDNA derived from T cells, B-cell-depleted T cells, or PBMCs.

TCRbeta CDR3 regions were amplified from genomic DNA using the immunoSEQ Assay, a bias-controlled multiplex PCR. In the original analysis: The number of nucleated cells in each sample was estimated from the amplification of reference gene primers within the assay. Sequence reads were collapsed and filtered to measure the absolute abundance of every unique TCRbeta CDR3 rearrangement. Productive Simpson clonality was computed per sample as the square root of Simpson's diversity index over productive rearrangements. This immuneACCESS table, as held by TCRdb, lists in-frame sequences with V and J called but not all clones. Of the missing ones, under half trace to an unresolved V gene in checked studies; the others have no known cause. Clonal size and the V and J genes are those of that table, whereas D and trimming came from the DNA. This sample comprises under 450,000 clones, approximately 86% of them detected only once. Just over 7% of the sample lies in the top ten.

Paper-wide results and their limitations: The amount of clinical and demographic metadata varied by source and participant and was provided uncurated.

The rearrangement combines TRBV11-2 with TRBJ2-3; 5 matching bases give a weak D call of TRBD1. This TCR was recovered from a woman aged 60-75 years with COVID-19, enrolled during active disease. The sample comprised peripheral blood. The CDR3 in this case is CASSTRQPIFDTQYF. At the DNA level, the sequence is TGTGCCAGCAGCACGAGACAGCCTATCTTCGATACGCAGTATTTT.